This T cell receptor beta chain comes out of a study of blood T cell repertoires in COVID-19 (dated by TCRdb to between 2020 and 2021). For context, the study as a whole: The collaborator samples originated in the United States, Italy and Spain and spanned the acute and convalescent phases of COVID-19. Sample metadata almost always included a de-identified subject ID, COVID-19 status, age in years and sex. Where HLA class I and class II types were available, the types were taken from metadata supplied by the sample provider, not from assay-based typing. Samples came from the ongoing ImmuneRACE study (first 160 participants) plus 1,254 subjects from 6 global collaborators. The repertoires were released in a freely available public database meant as a resource for research on the immune response to SARS-CoV-2. The prospective study material was composed of cDNA or gDNA derived from T cells, B-cell-depleted T cells, or PBMCs. Deeply sampled blood TCRbeta repertoires from subjects exposed to, actively infected with, or recovered from COVID-19 were included in the dataset.

Cut back by 1 base and 1 base, the V and J ends lie 16 bases apart. Inclusive of the bounding cysteine and phenylalanine, the CDR3 is 18 residues long. The CDR3 DNA has 54 bases and is translated from base 1. CDR1 and CDR2, per the germline V gene, are LGHNA and YNFKEQ. General conclusions and limits of the study: The amount of clinical and demographic metadata varied by source and participant and was provided uncurated.

TCRbeta CDR3 regions were amplified from genomic DNA by means of the immunoSEQ Assay, a bias-controlled multiplex PCR. In the source study's methods: Nucleated cell counts per sample were estimated from amplification of reference gene primers within the assay. To quantify the absolute abundance of each unique TCRbeta CDR3 rearrangement, sequence reads were collapsed and filtered. For each sample, productive Simpson clonality was calculated as the square root of Simpson's diversity index over productive rearrangements. The immuneACCESS repertoire file appears here via TCRdb, limited to in-frame rearrangements. These files lack a portion of the clones; in checked studies, under half of the deficit traces to unresolved V genes, and the cause of the others is not known. The V and J calls and clone size come from that table; D and trimming were worked out from the DNA. The sample includes under 300,000 clones, with around 88% observed a single time. The top ten clones comprise 2% to 2.5% of the sample.

Enrolling through a virtual design, the prospective study's participants ranged in age from roughly 18 to 100 years and lived across approximately 25 United States geographic areas. In the prospective study, participants were assigned to cohorts based on the clinical history participants reported in a screening survey and a study questionnaire. Each participant in the prospective study had whole blood, serum and a nasopharyngeal or oropharyngeal swab collected by mobile phlebotomists. Additional blood draws and questionnaires over an approximately two-month period could optionally be provided by prospective study participants. Before DNA extraction, prospective study blood samples were shipped either frozen or at room temperature. For this clone: Its antigen target is currently unknown. One base away there is no much larger clone; base qualities are not given.

Sequencing was done on a sample of PBMCs or T cells enriched from blood (not recorded which). The sequence was collected from a woman between 40 and 50 years old with acute COVID-19. This sequence uses TRBV4-2 and TRBJ1-4; TRBD1 is perhaps the D gene, given 5 matching bases. CDR3 loop: CASSQGGGRVRTNEKLFF. In nucleotide form, the sequence is TGTGCCAGCAGCCAAGGGGGAGGCAGGGTCAGAACTAATGAAAAACTGTTTTTT.